These 25 T cell receptor beta chains share one sample of origin, sequenced in a study of shared clonotypes between healthy human individuals. Profiling relied on immunoSEQ multiplex PCR, and the TCRdb table lists in-frame clones only, not all of them. The table includes roughly 2 million clones, roughly 95% detected once. The sequencing sample was made of naive CD4+ T cells sorted from blood. Noted subset: CD45RA+ positively selected. These receptors were obtained from a man aged 18 to 30 in good health.

The chain recombines TRBV9 with TRBJ2-5; no clear D gene. CDR3 size: 15 residues. V lost 1 base and J lost 0, with 10 bases in between. Germline V gene sequence: CDR1 SGDLS, CDR2 YYNGEE. DNA of the CDR3: TGTGCCAGCAGCGTATCCCCCTCGTACCAAGAGACCCAGTACTTC. This translates into CASSVSPSYQETQYF.

This rearrangement joins TRBV19 to TRBJ1-2; the D gene is possibly TRBD1 (6 bases). Between the trimmed V and J ends, which lost 1 base and 2 bases, there was a span of 11 bases. The CDR3 is 15 amino acids. Germline-derived CDR1 and CDR2 are LNHDA and SQIVND (reference sequence). Here the CDR3 DNA reads TGTGCCAGTAGTATAGGGGCGACAGGAAACTATGGCTACACCTTC. Amino acid sequence: CASSIGATGNYGYTF.

The chain employs TRBV4-3 and TRBJ2-3, with TRBD2 as a possible D gene (6 bases). The CDR3 is made up of 18 amino acids. Per germline, CDR1 LGHNA and CDR2 YSLEER. V was pared by 1 base and J by 0 bases, with 17 bases between. Here the CDR3 reads CASSQGPAGGTSTDTQYF. The CDR3 region has the DNA TGCGCCAGCAGCCAAGGACCCGCCGGGGGAACTAGCACAGATACGCAGTATTTT.

CDR3: CASSLPGNTEAFF. The CDR3 DNA reads TGCGCCAGCAGCTTGCCGGGGAACACTGAAGCTTTCTTT. The rearrangement joins TRBV5-1 to TRBJ1-1, with D hard to call. This CDR3 region has 13 residues. The germline V gene has CDR1 SGHRS and CDR2 YFSETQ. V was shortened by 1 base and J by 1 base, with 5 bases between the two germline ends.

This clone showed up just once. The CDR3 loop is CASSVTGPSGNTIYF. As DNA, the CDR3 is TGTGCCAGCAGTGTGACAGGTCCCTCTGGAAACACCATATATTTT. J is TRBJ1-3 and V is TRBV6-5; D may be TRBD1 (6 bases). Germline-derived CDR1 and CDR2 are MNHEY and SVGAGI. Trimming pared 5 bases from V and 0 bases from J, leaving 11 bases between. This CDR3 has 15 amino acids.

The CDR3 bases are TGTGCCAGCAGCAAAAGGGACACCTTC. Translating gives CASSKRDTF. This chain joins TRBV21-1 and TRBJ1-2. TRBV21-1 is a pseudogene locus. There are 9 residues in the CDR3.

The V gene is TRBV18, the J gene TRBJ2-7, with unresolved D. Germline V gives CDR1 KGHSH, CDR2 LQKENI. The CDR3 is made up of 14 amino acids. The ends were cut back, 0 bases at V and 4 bases at J, with 10 bases in the middle. This CDR3 reads CASSPPSAEYEQYF. DNA for the CDR3: TGTGCCAGCTCACCACCATCGGCAGAGTACGAGCAGTACTTC.

The chain couples TRBV19 to TRBJ2-1; no definite D call. CDR3 length: 12 residues. Germline V lookup: CDR1 LNHDA, CDR2 SQIVND (reference sequence). V lost 7 bases to trimming and J lost 0 bases, with 4 bases between them. CDR3 sequence: CASTSSYNEQFF. The CDR3 bases are TGTGCCAGTACGAGCTCCTACAATGAGCAGTTCTTC.

The gene calls are TRBV7-2 and TRBJ2-5, with a possible D match to TRBD1 (5 bases). Germline V gene lookup returns CDR1 SGHTA and CDR2 FQGNSA. V shed 5 bases and J shed 1 base, with 14 bases lying between them. This CDR3 is 15 amino acids long. CDR3 residues: CASSSVAGPQETQYF. The CDR3 coding sequence is TGTGCCAGCAGCAGCGTCGCAGGGCCCCAAGAGACCCAGTACTTC.

The V call is TRBV5-1, the J call TRBJ2-3; tentative D call: TRBD1 (6 bases). Trimming took off 8 bases at V and 5 bases at J, with 12 bases between the two ends. Germline CDR1 reads SGHRS; CDR2 reads YFSETQ. This CDR3 has 12 amino acids. CDR3 in DNA: TGCGCCAGTTATACGGGACAAGATACGCAGTATTTT. As protein: CASYTGQDTQYF.

The chain carries TRBV5-6 and TRBJ2-3; TRBD1 matches 7 bases. Germline assignment: CDR1 SGHDT and CDR2 YYEEEE. There are 15 residues in the CDR3. V gave up 4 bases and J gave up 3 bases; unmatched junction bases: 8. The CDR3 DNA reads as TGTGCCAGCAGCCCCAACGACAGGGAAACAGATACGCAGTATTTT. Protein sequence: CASSPNDRETDTQYF.

The chain is built from TRBV10-2 and TRBJ1-5; the D is unclear. The V end was cut by 6 bases, the J end by 8 bases, with 20 bases between. CDR3 length: 15 amino acids. The V gene's germline CDR1 is WSHSY and CDR2 SAAADI. The CDR3 sequence is CASRDLGQRLEPQHF. DNA for the CDR3: TGCGCCAGCAGGGACCTTGGGCAGCGCTTGGAGCCCCAGCATTTT.

The V call is TRBV7-6, the J call TRBJ2-5; D gene ambiguous. Germline values: CDR1 SGHVS, CDR2 FNYEAQ. The V end lost 4 bases, the J end lost 7 bases, and 16 bases lay between the germline ends. This CDR3 has 14 residues. The CDR3 sequence: CASSSDPGIGTQYF. For the CDR3, the DNA is TGTGCCAGCAGCTCTGATCCAGGCATAGGGACCCAGTACTTC.

The chain couples TRBV6-1 to TRBJ1-3; the D is unclear. There are 12 residues in the CDR3. Germline assignment: CDR1 MNHNS and CDR2 SASEGT. With 5 bases removed from V and 8 bases from J, the gap between germline ends came to 10 bases. This CDR3 is CASSQRVDTIYF. Written as DNA, the CDR3 is TGTGCCAGCAGTCAAAGGGTAGACACCATATATTTT.

The V call is TRBV7-9, the J call TRBJ2-3; no definite D call. From germline, CDR1 is SEHNR and CDR2 FQNEAQ (reference sequence). Deletions cut 3 bases from V and 6 bases from J, with 7 bases between. The CDR3 totals 12 residues. CDR3 DNA sequence: TGTGCCAGCAGCTTTTACGTCGATACGCAGTATTTT. This translates into CASSFYVDTQYF.

This chain links TRBV7-8 with TRBJ1-5; the D gene is possibly TRBD1 (5 bases). Germline CDR1 and CDR2: SGHVS and FQNEAQ. Trimming took off 6 bases at V and 4 bases at J, with 16 bases between the two ends. The CDR3 extends over 15 amino acids. The CDR3: CASRLLGAGNQPQHF. The CDR3 nucleotides read TGTGCCAGCAGGCTCCTTGGGGCGGGAAATCAGCCCCAGCATTTT.

This clone was picked up many times. The chain uses TRBV5-6 and TRBJ2-7; tentatively, D is TRBD2 (5 bases). Germline CDR1 reads SGHDT; CDR2 reads YYEEEE. Trimming took off 1 base at V and 6 bases at J, with 8 bases between the two ends. CDR3 length: 12 residues. The CDR3 bases are TGTGCCAGCAGCTTGTTAGCGACCGAGCAGTACTTC. Protein: CASSLLATEQYF.

V and J are TRBV5-1 and TRBJ1-3; tentatively, D is TRBD1 (6 bases). This CDR3 comprises 14 residues. CDR1 SGHRS and CDR2 YFSETQ come from the germline V gene. Trimming took off 5 bases at V and 4 bases at J, with 13 bases between the two ends. The CDR3 here is CASRRTEFGNTIYF. The CDR3 DNA sequence: TGCGCCAGCAGGCGGACAGAGTTCGGAAACACCATATATTTT.

The chain carries TRBV19 and TRBJ1-5, with 7 positions matching TRBD1. The CDR3 covers 15 residues. The V and J ends lost 5 bases and 4 bases, in that order; junction bases with no gene match: 8. Germline loops: CDR1 LNHDA, CDR2 SQIVND (reference sequence). CDR3 in DNA: TGTGCCAGTAGTCCCGGACAGGTTCTTAATCAGCCCCAGCATTTT. It encodes CASSPGQVLNQPQHF.

CDR3 amino acids: CASSLVGGPDTQYF. The CDR3 DNA reads TGTGCCAGCAGTTTAGTAGGAGGGCCAGATACGCAGTATTTT. The rearrangement uses TRBV28 and TRBJ2-3; D is possibly TRBD2 (6 bases). Between the trimmed V and J ends, which lost 2 bases and 4 bases, there was a span of 10 bases. The CDR3 loop spans 14 amino acids. Germline loops: CDR1 MDHEN, CDR2 SYDVKM.

V and J are TRBV15 and TRBJ2-5; D is tentatively TRBD1 or TRBD2 (5 bases each). The CDR3 loop spans 15 amino acids. CDR1 LNHNV and CDR2 YYDKDF come from the germline V gene (reference sequence). Between the trimmed V and J ends, which lost 4 bases and 5 bases, there was a span of 17 bases. The chain's CDR3 is CATSNTVRDEETQYF. CDR3 nucleotide sequence: TGTGCCACCAGCAATACCGTCAGGGACGAGGAGACCCAGTACTTC.

The V call is TRBV6-5, the J call TRBJ1-3; D unresolved. V lost 8 bases and J lost 4, with 9 bases in between. The CDR3 extends over 12 amino acids. From germline, CDR1 is MNHEY and CDR2 SVGAGI. The CDR3 nucleotides are TGTGCCAGCTTTTCCGCGGGAAACACCATATATTTT. Residues: CASFSAGNTIYF.

J is TRBJ2-7 and V is TRBV6-5; no reliable D call. Looked up from germline, CDR1 is MNHEY and CDR2 is SVGAGI. V lost 5 bases to trimming and J lost 7 bases, with 9 bases between them. CDR3 length: 11 amino acids. CDR3 region: CASSTPLEQYF. DNA of the CDR3: TGTGCCAGCAGTACCCCTTTGGAGCAGTACTTC.

The gene calls are TRBV2 and TRBJ1-1, with no clear D. V lost 6 bases and J 0 bases, leaving 11 bases between the germline ends. This CDR3 region has 14 residues. Germline V gene lookup returns CDR1 SNHLY and CDR2 FYNNEI. CDR3 amino acids: CASRSKIMNTEAFF. The CDR3 DNA is TGTGCCAGCAGGTCCAAGATCATGAACACTGAAGCTTTCTTT.

The genes are TRBV7-2 and TRBJ2-1; 9 nucleotides match TRBD2. Germline V CDR1 and CDR2: SGHTA, FQGNSA. This CDR3 region has 14 residues. The V gene end was trimmed by 5 bases and the J gene end by 6 bases; junction bases not matched to a gene: 5. The CDR3 protein is CASSPSGTSNEQFF. In nucleotides, the CDR3 is TGTGCCAGCAGCCCTAGCGGGACCAGCAATGAGCAGTTCTTC.